The 17 T cell receptor beta chains below come from one sample, sequenced in a study of shared clonotypes between healthy human individuals. Some clones are missing from TCRdb's copy, which holds only in-frame ones; the method was immunoSEQ multiplex PCR. Among some 1.5 million clones listed, 95% to 99% were seen once. Sequencing input: naive CD4+ T cells sorted from blood. Subset noted: CD45RA+ positively selected. The receptors originated from a man aged 25 to 45 in good health.

Points on this clone: Other nucleotide sequences from this sample produce the same CDR3. V gene TRBV28 combines with J gene TRBJ2-7; D is uncertain. The V gene's germline CDR1 is MDHEN and CDR2 SYDVKM. The CDR3 totals 11 residues. V lost 2 bases, J lost 3 bases, and 2 bases lay in between. Here the CDR3 DNA reads TGTGCCAGCAGTTTAAACTACGAGCAGTACTTC. Translation: CASSLNYEQYF.

The CDR3 nucleotides are TGTGCCATCAGGATACAGGGGGCTAATCACACTGAAGCTTTCTTT. This sequence encodes CAIRIQGANHTEAFF. The rearrangement links TRBV10-3 to TRBJ1-1, with 9 nucleotides matching TRBD1. The V gene end was trimmed by 6 bases and the J gene end by 3 bases; junction bases not matched to a gene: 8. Germline CDR1 ENHRY, CDR2 SYGVKD. This CDR3 region has 15 residues.

The chain is built from TRBV6-6 and TRBJ1-2; D gene uncertain. V was trimmed by 7 bases and J by 1 base, leaving 10 bases between them. Germline values: CDR1 MNHNY, CDR2 SVGAGI (reference sequence). The CDR3 has 13 amino acids. CDR3 sequence: CASNLDNNYGYTF. In DNA form, the CDR3 reads TGTGCCAGCAACCTCGACAATAACTATGGCTACACCTTC.

The genes are TRBV2 and TRBJ2-3; 7 bases line up with TRBD2. Germline CDR1 is SNHLY and CDR2 is FYNNEI. The CDR3 runs to 16 residues. The J segment lost 0 bases and the V segment lost 3 bases, leaving 6 bases of the junction unmatched. The CDR3 sequence is CASSDWRGISTDTQYF. The DNA of the CDR3 is TGTGCCAGCAGTGATTGGCGGGGGATTAGCACAGATACGCAGTATTTT.

This sequence joins TRBV11-2 and TRBJ2-1, with 9 nucleotides matching TRBD2. V lost 4 bases, J lost 0 bases, and 13 bases stayed unmatched. The CDR3 is made up of 19 amino acids. CDR1 is SGHAT and CDR2 is FQNNGV in the germline V gene. This CDR3 reads CASSSPGLAGSGSYNEQFF. CDR3 DNA: TGTGCCAGCAGCTCCCCGGGGCTAGCGGGATCTGGCTCCTACAATGAGCAGTTCTTC.

A note on this clone: Other DNA sequences in this sample translate to the same CDR3. This chain links TRBV5-6 with TRBJ2-7, with D perhaps TRBD2 (5 bases). The V gene lost 8 bases and the J gene lost 4 bases, with 10 bases spanning the gap. The germline V gene encodes CDR1 SGHDT and CDR2 YYEEEE. The CDR3 totals 11 residues. CDR3 bases: TGTGCCAGTAGCGTGGGGTACGAGCAGTACTTC. Encoded protein: CASSVGYEQYF.

J is TRBJ2-1 and V is TRBV19; either TRBD1 or TRBD2 may fit D (5 bases each). V was trimmed by 1 base and J by 5 bases, leaving 12 bases between them. Germline V lookup: CDR1 LNHDA, CDR2 SQIVND (reference sequence). The CDR3 runs to 15 residues. As DNA, the CDR3 is TGTGCCAGTAGTATAGCAACGGGACGGAACAATGAGCAGTTCTTC. Translating gives CASSIATGRNNEQFF.

The chain combines TRBV9 with TRBJ2-7; 8 nucleotides align to TRBD2. From germline, CDR1 is SGDLS and CDR2 YYNGEE. The CDR3 runs to 16 residues. V shed 0 bases, J shed 4 bases, and the junction held 9 bases outside the gene matches. CDR3 coding DNA: TGTGCCAGCAGCGTAGATTTCGCGGGGGGCGTATACGAGCAGTACTTC. The encoded protein is CASSVDFAGGVYEQYF. Combining the CDR3 with reference TRBV9 and TRBJ2-7 gives the whole variable domain DSGVTQTPKHLITATGQRVTLRCSPRSGDLSVYWYQQSLDQGLQFLIQYYNGEERAKGNILERFSAQQFPDLHSELNLSSLELGDSALYFCASSVDFAGGVYEQYFGPGTRLTVT.

This chain uses TRBV5-4 with TRBJ2-1; unclear D gene. Trimming removed 4 bases from V and 6 bases from J, with 11 bases in between. Germline lookup yields CDR1 SGHNT and CDR2 YYREEE (reference sequence). The CDR3 sequence is 13 residues long. The CDR3 DNA is TGTGCCAGCAGCCCCCGTAGCAGCAATGAGCAGTTCTTC. As protein: CASSPRSSNEQFF.

The V gene is TRBV11-3, the J gene TRBJ2-2; 7 nucleotides match TRBD2. V was clipped by 5 bases and J by 0 bases; unmatched bases: 12. Germline lookup yields CDR1 SGHNT and CDR2 YENEEA. The CDR3 runs to 18 residues. Written as DNA, the CDR3 is TGTGCCAGCAGCCCGAGGGGCGGGGGATTCGCGAACACCGGGGAGCTGTTTTTT. It specifies CASSPRGGGFANTGELFF. The full variable domain, rest sourced from reference TRBV11-3 and TRBJ2-2, is EAGVVQSPRYKIIEKKQPVAFWCNPISGHNTLYWYLQNLGQGPELLIRYENEEAVDDSQLPKDRFSAERLKGVDSTLKIQPAELGDSAVYLCASSPRGGGFANTGELFFGEGSRLTVL.

The gene calls are TRBV28 and TRBJ1-4, with TRBD1 identical over 12 bases. The ends lost 6 bases at V and 8 bases at J; junction bases unmatched: 7. The CDR3 runs to 15 residues. Germline-derived CDR1 and CDR2 are MDHEN and SYDVKM. CDR3 sequence: CASRGTGGAGEKLFF. The CDR3 nucleotides read TGTGCCAGCAGGGGGACAGGGGGCGCTGGGGAAAAACTGTTTTTT.

The chain links TRBV18 to TRBJ1-5; possible D gene TRBD1, 6 bases. This CDR3 spans 17 amino acids. V was cut by 9 bases and J by 1 base, with 22 bases left in between. CDR1 KGHSH and CDR2 LQKENI come from the germline V gene. The CDR3 coding sequence is TGTGCCAGTCCTGCTAGGGGGGGGGCGACGAGCAATCAGCCCCAGCATTTT. Amino acid sequence: CASPARGGATSNQPQHF.

The chain employs TRBV11-3 and TRBJ2-1, with D unresolved. The germline V gene has CDR1 SGHNT and CDR2 YENEEA. Trimming took off 1 base at V and 4 bases at J, with 5 bases between the two ends. The CDR3 runs to 13 residues. The CDR3 loop reads CASSLGQYNEQFF. In DNA, the CDR3 is TGTGCCAGCAGCTTAGGTCAGTACAATGAGCAGTTCTTC. The full variable domain, completed using reference TRBV11-3 and TRBJ2-1, is EAGVVQSPRYKIIEKKQPVAFWCNPISGHNTLYWYLQNLGQGPELLIRYENEEAVDDSQLPKDRFSAERLKGVDSTLKIQPAELGDSAVYLCASSLGQYNEQFFGPGTRLTVL.

The J gene is TRBJ2-5, the V gene TRBV12-2. TRBV12-2 is shown as a pseudogene. The CDR3 length is 13 residues. CDR3 nucleotides: TGTGCAAGTCGCTTAGAGGCTGGAGAGACCCAGTACTTC. Protein: CASRLEAGETQYF.

This clone was detected only once. The junction departs from germline at one end; a sequencing error may be responsible. The gene calls are TRBV5-4 and TRBJ2-2; D not certain. The germline CDR1 and CDR2 sequences are SGHNT and YYREEE (reference sequence). This CDR3 is 14 amino acids long. CDR3 sequence reads: CASSFTTNTGELFF. The CDR3, as DNA: TGCGCCAGCAGCTTTACTACGAACACCGGGGAGCTGTTTTTT.

The count of this clone is one. The chain carries TRBV19 and TRBJ1-1; unclear D gene. CDR3 size: 13 residues. Germline CDR1 LNHDA, CDR2 SQIVND (reference sequence). V was cut by 6 bases and J by 4 bases, with 12 bases left in between. Written as DNA, the CDR3 is TGTGCCAGTAGCATTCCGTTGGGCACTGAAGCTTTCTTT. As protein: CASSIPLGTEAFF.

The V call is TRBV5-1, the J call TRBJ2-1; TRBD2 might be the D (6 bases). The CDR3 runs 16 residues. Germline CDR1 and CDR2: SGHRS and YFSETQ. V lost 0 bases, J lost 1 base, and 11 bases lay in between. CDR3: CASSLVVTRSYNEQFF. DNA of the CDR3: TGCGCCAGCAGCTTGGTCGTGACTAGGTCCTACAATGAGCAGTTCTTC.